The source of this T cell receptor (beta chain) is a study of T cell clonality in common variable immunodeficiency. V lost 3 bases and J lost 7; bases outside the gene matches: 9. Per the germline V gene, CDR1 is SGHNT and CDR2 is YYREEE (reference sequence). The CDR3 covers 15 residues. This clone was recorded at least ten times. Its antigen is as yet unknown. Sequencing ends 3 residues short of the CDR3 end; the germline J gene provides the rest. The repertoire was sequenced with immunoSEQ multiplex PCR; TCRdb's copy has only in-frame clones and lacks some. The sample includes around 57,000 clones, none of them occurring once. Study-wide results and limits: Compared with healthy controls, CVID subjects showed increased TCRbeta clonality, mostly in about a third.

This chain uses TRBV5-4 with TRBJ1-4; TRBD1 agrees at 7 bases. Sequencing was done on a sample of peripheral blood mononuclear cells. The receptor comes from a person aged 18-70 years in good health. CDR3 bases read: TGTGCCAGCAGCTCCGATCCCCAGGGGGGTGAAAAA. Protein sequence: CASSSDPQGGEK. The whole CDR3 reads CASSSDPQGGEKLFF.